A selection of T cell receptor beta chains follows, all from one sample in a study of blood T cell repertoires in COVID-19. The method was immunoSEQ multiplex PCR; TCRdb's version includes in-frame clones alone and lacks a portion of them. The sample has under 400,000 clones; about 87% are singletons. Source material: peripheral blood. These receptors all come from a woman aged 25 to 45 with COVID-19, enrolled during active disease. Both conserved end residues are part of each CDR3. D genes are given only for firm matches. Where a row states a size, it is once, few, many or the class of an expanded clone; other rows omit it.

NA	TRBV28	14	TRBJ2-5	NA	CASRPTGLPETQYF	TGTGCCAGCAGGCCTACAGGGCTACCAGAGACCCAGTACTTC
NA	TRBV29-1	12	TRBJ2-5	NA	CSSLGGSETQYF	TGCAGCTCCTTAGGAGGCTCGGAGACCCAGTACTTC
NA	TRBV4-2	16	TRBJ1-2	NA	CASSQVTRGRRDGYTF	TGTGCCAGCAGCCAAGTAACGAGAGGGAGACGCGATGGCTACACCTTC
TRBD2	TRBV2	14	TRBJ2-5	NA	CASSDWQAGVTQYF	TGTGCCAGCAGTGATTGGCAGGCGGGAGTGACCCAGTACTTC
NA	TRBV10-1	11	TRBJ1-1	NA	CASSDESEAFF	TGCGCCAGCAGTGATGAGTCTGAAGCTTTCTTT
NA	TRBV15	15	TRBJ2-2	NA	CATREAGVGTGELFF	TGTGCCACCAGAGAGGCAGGGGTCGGCACCGGGGAGCTGTTTTTT
NA	TRBV5-1	13	TRBJ2-3	NA	CASSPDRRDTQYF	TGCGCCAGCAGCCCCGACAGGAGGGATACGCAGTATTTT
TRBD1	TRBV5-1	16	TRBJ2-1	NA	CASSAQEGQGVTEQFF	TGCGCCAGCAGCGCACAGGAGGGACAGGGGGTGACTGAGCAGTTCTTC
TRBD1	TRBV5-8	15	TRBJ2-7	NA	CASSQRGTGGNEQYF	TGTGCCAGCAGCCAGCGAGGGACAGGGGGCAACGAGCAGTACTTC
TRBD1	TRBV7-9	15	TRBJ1-2	NA	CASSAKTGGDYGYTF	TGTGCCAGCAGCGCAAAAACAGGGGGCGACTATGGCTACACCTTC
NA	TRBV6-5	14	TRBJ1-1	NA	CASRTGTTNTEAFF	TGTGCCAGCAGGACCGGGACAACGAACACTGAAGCTTTCTTT
TRBD1	TRBV7-8	17	TRBJ1-3	NA	CASSYPRTGFSGNTIYF	TGTGCCAGCAGTTATCCCCGGACAGGATTCTCTGGAAACACCATATATTTT
NA	TRBV9	17	TRBJ2-2	few	CASSVGLGRANTGELFF	TGTGCCAGCAGCGTAGGGCTTGGCAGGGCCAACACCGGGGAGCTGTTTTTT
TRBD1	TRBV7-9	14	TRBJ2-3	few	CASSHPYRGDTQYF	TGTGCCAGCAGCCACCCCTACAGGGGAGATACGCAGTATTTT
NA	TRBV11-2	11	TRBJ1-1	once	CASSLDLEAFF	TGTGCCAGCAGCTTAGACCTTGAAGCTTTCTTT
TRBD2	TRBV24-1	19	TRBJ2-1	NA	CATSDSFPGRGGSYNEQFF	TGTGCCACCAGTGACTCCTTCCCCGGGAGGGGTGGCTCCTACAATGAGCAGTTCTTC
NA	TRBV5-1	17	TRBJ2-3	NA	CASSLASVIRGTDTQYF	TGCGCCAGCAGCTTGGCGAGTGTGATTCGTGGCACAGATACGCAGTATTTT
NA	TRBV27	14	TRBJ1-1	NA	CASSLAGGNTEAFF	TGTGCCAGCAGTTTGGCCGGGGGGAACACTGAAGCTTTCTTT
TRBD1	TRBV7-2	19	TRBJ1-2	NA	CASSIKPGQFAGGNYGYTF	TGTGCCAGCAGCATTAAGCCGGGACAGTTTGCCGGTGGTAACTATGGCTACACCTTC
NA	TRBV6-4	14	TRBJ2-1	few	CASKTEGENNEQFF	TGTGCCAGCAAAACCGAGGGAGAGAACAATGAGCAGTTCTTC
TRBD1	TRBV7-2	16	TRBJ2-7	NA	CASSSLGDRGSYEQYF	TGTGCCAGCAGCTCATTAGGGGACAGGGGTTCCTACGAGCAGTACTTC
NA	TRBV4-1	12	TRBJ1-1	once	CASSRQGGEAFF	TGCGCCAGCAGCCGGCAGGGAGGTGAAGCTTTCTTT
TRBD2	TRBV2	16	TRBJ2-3	NA	CASSDLAGGYTDTQYF	TGTGCCAGCAGTGACTTGGCGGGGGGTTACACAGATACGCAGTATTTT
NA	TRBV7-2	15	TRBJ1-3	NA	CASSRAAGYGNTIYF	TGTGCCAGCAGCCGCGCGGCGGGGTACGGAAACACCATATATTTT
NA	TRBV21-1	16	TRBJ1-5	once	CASKSTGYNSNQPQHF	TGTGCCAGCAAGTCAACAGGGTATAATAGCAATCAGCCCCAGCATTTT
NA	TRBV13	12	TRBJ2-3	NA	CASSVSRDTQYF	TGTGCCAGCAGTGTCTCTAGAGATACGCAGTATTTT
NA	TRBV9	15	TRBJ1-2	once	CASSPSGAQIYGYTF	TGTGCCAGCAGCCCAAGCGGGGCACAGATCTATGGCTACACCTTC